This T cell receptor beta chain derives from a study of blood T cells in healthy people across ages. Alongside a J-beta primer mix, a sample-barcoded 5' primer served in a second PCR lasting about 7 to 12 cycles. TCRdb called the 5' RACE reads again in MiXCR, with one record for every CDR3 protein. The sample comprises fewer than 1,200,000 distinct CDR3 sequences, under 30% of which are singletons, and about 0.69% rests with the top ten. This clonotype was seen ten or more times. With 3 bases removed from V and 0 bases from J, the gap between germline ends came to 5 bases. Germline CDR1 reads SGHAT; CDR2 reads FQNNGV. The CDR3 covers 13 residues. These data were also reused for a study on T cells of mothers and their children. Per that study: Samples were obtained from a few healthy Caucasian mothers and their six children. The study found thymic selection shapes TCR recombination output similarly in related and unrelated pairs.

The rearrangement links TRBV11-2 to TRBJ2-5; D is ambiguous. The sequence was collected from a girl aged 2-10 years in good health. Sequences were obtained from blood. CDR3 in amino acids: CASSFLYQETQYF. In nucleotides, the CDR3 is TGTGCCAGCAGCTTCCTGTACCAAGAGACCCAGTACTTC.